This passage covers 12 T cell receptor beta chains from one sample sequenced in a study of shared clonotypes between healthy human individuals. Clones were read by immunoSEQ multiplex PCR, and TCRdb kept only the in-frame ones, dropping some. The sample yields about 600,000 clones, about 97% seen once. The specimen sequenced was naive CD4+ T cells sorted from blood. Subset specified: CD45RA+ positively selected. The receptors stem from a woman aged 25 to 39 in good health.

This clone was recorded once. The chain couples TRBV15 to TRBJ1-4; 12 bases line up with TRBD1. V was pared by 5 bases and J by 2 bases, with 3 bases of the junction left unmatched. CDR3 length: 16 residues. Germline lookup yields CDR1 LNHNV and CDR2 YYDKDF (reference sequence). CDR3 in amino acids: CATSGDRGLTNEKLFF. The DNA for the CDR3 is TGTGCCACCAGCGGGGACAGGGGGCTTACTAATGAAAAACTGTTTTTT.

About this clone: The identical CDR3 is also encoded by other nucleotide sequences in the sample. The chain employs TRBV5-1 and TRBJ1-3; D uncertain. Trimming removed 0 bases at V and 0 bases at J, with 4 bases between. The germline gives CDR1 SGHRS, CDR2 YFSETQ. This CDR3 is 14 amino acids long. CDR3 region: CASSLGTSGNTIYF. Here the CDR3 DNA reads TGCGCCAGCAGCTTGGGTACCTCTGGAAACACCATATATTTT.

A single count supports this clone. This chain links TRBV25-1 with TRBJ1-2, with a weak D call TRBD1 (5 bases). Germline CDR1 reads MGHDK; CDR2 reads SYGVNS. This CDR3 is built from 13 residues. The V and J ends lost 1 base and 7 bases respectively, with 10 bases between them. The CDR3 protein is CASSEFQGSGYTF. CDR3 nucleotides: TGTGCCAGCAGTGAATTCCAGGGCTCTGGCTACACCTTC.

V is TRBV5-4 and J is TRBJ2-1; 10 bases match TRBD1. Germline CDR1 is SGHNT and CDR2 is YYREEE (reference sequence). The CDR3 loop spans 15 amino acids. The ends lost 5 bases at V and 1 base at J; junction bases unmatched: 3. The chain's CDR3 is CASRRQGASYNEQFF. CDR3 nucleotide sequence: TGTGCCAGCAGGCGACAGGGGGCATCCTACAATGAGCAGTTCTTC. Looking up the rest from reference TRBV5-4 and TRBJ2-1 gives the full variable domain: ETGVTQSPTHLIKTRGQQVTLRCSSQSGHNTVSWYQQALGQGPQFIFQYYREEENGRGNFPPRFSGLQFPNYSSELNVNALELDDSALYLCASRRQGASYNEQFFGPGTRLTVL.

This chain uses TRBV28 with TRBJ2-5; the D gene could be TRBD1 or TRBD2 (5 bases each). Germline values: CDR1 MDHEN, CDR2 SYDVKM. This CDR3 comprises 16 residues. Trimming removed 5 bases at V and 0 bases at J, with 16 bases between. The CDR3 spells CASSPGASRYQETQYF. CDR3 nucleotides: TGTGCCAGCAGTCCCGGGGCTAGCAGATACCAAGAGACCCAGTACTTC.

The J gene is TRBJ2-3, the V gene TRBV30; tentative D call: TRBD2 (5 bases). The V gene lost 5 bases and the J gene lost 6 bases, with 12 bases spanning the gap. This CDR3 contains 12 residues. Germline lookup yields CDR1 GTSNPN and CDR2 SVGIG (reference sequence). The CDR3 sequence: CAWGRASDTQYF. CDR3 DNA: TGTGCCTGGGGGCGGGCCAGTGATACGCAGTATTTT.

In DNA form, the CDR3 reads TGTGCCAGGTGGGACACTCAGACCCAGTACTTC. Its translation: CARWDTQTQYF. The V gene is TRBV21-1, the J gene TRBJ2-5; TRBD1, the D gene given by the table, was not confirmed from the DNA. TRBV21-1 is a documented pseudogene. The CDR3 runs to 11 residues.

The chain links TRBV7-9 to TRBJ1-1; D not resolved. The V and J ends lost 6 bases and 1 base respectively, with 18 bases between them. The CDR3 is made up of 16 amino acids. Germline V lookup: CDR1 SEHNR, CDR2 FQNEAQ (reference sequence). The CDR3 region has the DNA TGTGCCAGCAGTCCGGTCTCGTTCATTGGGAACACTGAAGCTTTCTTT. Protein: CASSPVSFIGNTEAFF.

This clone was observed once. This chain connects TRBV7-6 to TRBJ2-2, with TRBD2 matching over 14 bases. CDR3 length: 18 residues. The germline V gene encodes CDR1 SGHVS and CDR2 FNYEAQ. V was pared by 5 bases and J by 5 bases, with 10 bases of the junction left unmatched. DNA of the CDR3: TGTGCCAGCAGCCTAAGACTAGCGGGAGGGCCGGGTACCGGGGAGCTGTTTTTT. This translates into CASSLRLAGGPGTGELFF.

The chain employs TRBV7-2 and TRBJ2-3; 12 bases line up with TRBD2. The CDR3 contains 16 residues. V dropped 5 bases and J dropped 7; count of bases not matched to a gene: 10. Germline V gene data show CDR1 as SGHTA and CDR2 as FQGNSA. For the CDR3, the DNA is TGTGCCAGCAGCCCTTCTGCGACTAGCGGGAGTTATACGCAGTATTTT. Protein product: CASSPSATSGSYTQYF.

This chain connects TRBV5-1 to TRBJ1-4; 7 bases are a match to TRBD1. This CDR3 has 15 residues. Per germline, CDR1 SGHRS and CDR2 YFSETQ. The V and J ends lost 0 bases and 7 bases, in that order; junction bases with no gene match: 6. In nucleotides, the CDR3 is TGCGCCAGCAGCTTGGGACAGGGTTTTGGTGAAAAACTGTTTTTT. It specifies CASSLGQGFGEKLFF.

V usage is TRBV10-2 and J usage is TRBJ2-1; 7 bases are shared with TRBD2. Germline lookup yields CDR1 WSHSY and CDR2 SAAADI. J was trimmed by 4 bases and V by 2 bases; bases with no gene match: 8. The CDR3 extends over 16 amino acids. CDR3: CASSELSSGLYNEQFF. The CDR3 bases are TGCGCCAGCAGTGAGCTGTCTAGCGGATTGTACAATGAGCAGTTCTTC.